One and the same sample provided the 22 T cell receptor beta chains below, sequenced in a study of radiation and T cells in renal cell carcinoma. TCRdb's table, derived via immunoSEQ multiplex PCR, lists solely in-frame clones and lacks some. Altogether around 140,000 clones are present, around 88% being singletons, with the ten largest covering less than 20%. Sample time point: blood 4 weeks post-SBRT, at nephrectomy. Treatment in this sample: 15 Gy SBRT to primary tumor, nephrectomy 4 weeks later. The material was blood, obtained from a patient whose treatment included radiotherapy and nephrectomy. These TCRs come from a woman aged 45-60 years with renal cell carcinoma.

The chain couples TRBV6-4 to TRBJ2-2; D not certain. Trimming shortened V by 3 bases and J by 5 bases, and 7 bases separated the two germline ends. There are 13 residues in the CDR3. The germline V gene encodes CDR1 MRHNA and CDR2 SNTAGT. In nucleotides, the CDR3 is TGTGCCAGCAGTGAAAAGGGTACCGGGGAGCTGTTTTTT. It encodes CASSEKGTGELFF.

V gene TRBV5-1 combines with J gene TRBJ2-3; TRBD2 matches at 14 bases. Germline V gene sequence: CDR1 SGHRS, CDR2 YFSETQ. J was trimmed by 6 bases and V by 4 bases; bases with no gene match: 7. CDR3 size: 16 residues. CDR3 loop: CASSLATSGRADTQYF. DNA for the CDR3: TGCGCCAGCAGCCTTGCGACTAGCGGGAGGGCCGATACGCAGTATTTT.

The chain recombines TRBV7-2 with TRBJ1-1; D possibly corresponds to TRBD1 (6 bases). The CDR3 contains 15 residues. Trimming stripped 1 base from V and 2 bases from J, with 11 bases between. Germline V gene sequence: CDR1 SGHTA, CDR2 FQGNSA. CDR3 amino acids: CASSLVGGSNTEAFF. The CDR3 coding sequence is TGTGCCAGCAGCTTAGTAGGGGGGTCCAACACTGAAGCTTTCTTT. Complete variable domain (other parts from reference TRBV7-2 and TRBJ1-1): GAGVSQSPSNKVTEKGKDVELRCDPISGHTALYWYRQSLGQGLEFLIYFQGNSAPDKSGLPSDRFSAERTGGSVSTLTIQRTQQEDSAVYLCASSLVGGSNTEAFFGQGTRLTVV.

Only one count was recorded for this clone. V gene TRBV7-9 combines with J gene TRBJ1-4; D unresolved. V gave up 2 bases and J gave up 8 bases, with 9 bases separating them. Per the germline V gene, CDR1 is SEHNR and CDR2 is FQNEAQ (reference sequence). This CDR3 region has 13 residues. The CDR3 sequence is CASSLMGREKLFF. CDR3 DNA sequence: TGTGCCAGCAGCTTAATGGGGAGGGAAAAACTGTTTTTT. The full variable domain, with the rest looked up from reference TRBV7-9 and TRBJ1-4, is DTGVSQNPRHKITKRGQNVTFRCDPISEHNRLYWYRQTLGQGPEFLTYFQNEAQLEKSRLLSDRFSAERPKGSFSTLEIQRTEQGDSAMYLCASSLMGREKLFFGSGTQLSVL.

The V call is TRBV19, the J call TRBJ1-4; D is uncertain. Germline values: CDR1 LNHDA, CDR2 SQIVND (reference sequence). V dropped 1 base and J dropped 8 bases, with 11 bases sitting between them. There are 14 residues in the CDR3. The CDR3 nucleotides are TGTGCCAGTAGTATAGGGACTTTTTCGGAAAAACTGTTTTTT. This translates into CASSIGTFSEKLFF. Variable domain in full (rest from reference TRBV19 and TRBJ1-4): DGGITQSPKYLFRKEGQNVTLSCEQNLNHDAMYWYRQDPGQGLRLIYYSQIVNDFQKGDIAEGYSVSREKKESFPLTVTSAQKNPTAFYLCASSIGTFSEKLFFGSGTQLSVL.

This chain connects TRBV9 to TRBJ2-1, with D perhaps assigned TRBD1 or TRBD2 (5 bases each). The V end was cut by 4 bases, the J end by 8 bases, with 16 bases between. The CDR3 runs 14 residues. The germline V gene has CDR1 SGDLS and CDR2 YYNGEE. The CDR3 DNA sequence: TGTGCCAGCAGCCTGGGGACGAAGGGCTATGAGCAGTTCTTC. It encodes CASSLGTKGYEQFF.

This chain's CDR3 is CASSSSRGRPYEQYF. As DNA, the CDR3 is TGTGCCAGCAGCTCTTCCAGGGGTAGGCCCTACGAGCAGTACTTC. The chain combines TRBV7-2 with TRBJ2-7, with TRBD1 as a possible D gene (6 bases). V lost 4 bases and J 2 bases, leaving 15 bases between the germline ends. Germline V gene data show CDR1 as SGHTA and CDR2 as FQGNSA. This CDR3 contains 15 residues. Full variable domain (rest looked up from reference TRBV7-2 and TRBJ2-7): GAGVSQSPSNKVTEKGKDVELRCDPISGHTALYWYRQSLGQGLEFLIYFQGNSAPDKSGLPSDRFSAERTGGSVSTLTIQRTQQEDSAVYLCASSSSRGRPYEQYFGPGTRLTVT.

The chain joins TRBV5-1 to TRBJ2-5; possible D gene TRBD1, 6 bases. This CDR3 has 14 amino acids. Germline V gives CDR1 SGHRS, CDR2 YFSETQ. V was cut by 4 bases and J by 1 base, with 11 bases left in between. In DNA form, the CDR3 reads TGCGCCAGCAGCCTAGACAGGCTCCAAGAGACCCAGTACTTC. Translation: CASSLDRLQETQYF.

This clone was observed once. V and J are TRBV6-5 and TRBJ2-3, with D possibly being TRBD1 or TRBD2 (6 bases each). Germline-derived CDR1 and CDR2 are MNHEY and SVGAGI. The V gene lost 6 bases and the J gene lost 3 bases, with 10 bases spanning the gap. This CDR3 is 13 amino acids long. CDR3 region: CASRKGGTDTQYF. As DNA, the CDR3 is TGTGCCAGCAGAAAGGGGGGAACAGATACGCAGTATTTT.

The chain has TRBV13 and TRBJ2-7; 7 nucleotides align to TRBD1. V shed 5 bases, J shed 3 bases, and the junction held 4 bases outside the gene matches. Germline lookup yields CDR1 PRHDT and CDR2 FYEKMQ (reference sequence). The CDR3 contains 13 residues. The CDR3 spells CASSKGQFYEQYF. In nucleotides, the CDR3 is TGTGCCAGCAGCAAGGGACAGTTCTACGAGCAGTACTTC.

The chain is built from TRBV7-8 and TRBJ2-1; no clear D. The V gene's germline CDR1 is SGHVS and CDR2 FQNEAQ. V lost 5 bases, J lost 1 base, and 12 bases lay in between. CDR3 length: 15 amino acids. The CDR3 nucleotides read TGTGCCAGCAGCAGCCGCGTTGCGTCCTACAATGAGCAGTTCTTC. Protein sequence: CASSSRVASYNEQFF.

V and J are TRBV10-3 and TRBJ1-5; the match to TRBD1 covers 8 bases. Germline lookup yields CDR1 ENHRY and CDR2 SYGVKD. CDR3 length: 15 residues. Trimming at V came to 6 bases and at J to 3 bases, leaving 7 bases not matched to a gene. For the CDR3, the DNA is TGTGCCATCAGGACAGGGGTTGGGGCCAATCAGCCCCAGCATTTT. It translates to CAIRTGVGANQPQHF.

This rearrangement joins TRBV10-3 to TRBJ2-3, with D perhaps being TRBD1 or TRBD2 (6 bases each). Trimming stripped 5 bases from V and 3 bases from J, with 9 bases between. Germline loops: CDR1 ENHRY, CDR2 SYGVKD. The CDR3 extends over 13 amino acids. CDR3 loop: CAISTGATDTQYF. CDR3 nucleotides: TGTGCCATCAGTACGGGGGCAACAGATACGCAGTATTTT.

The CDR3 reads CASSPGSDTQYF. CDR3 DNA: TGTGCCAGCTCACCAGGGTCAGATACGCAGTATTTT. This chain connects TRBV18 to TRBJ2-3, with D unresolved. The CDR3 extends over 12 amino acids. V lost 2 bases to trimming and J lost 4 bases, with 4 bases between them. Germline lookup yields CDR1 KGHSH and CDR2 LQKENI.

This CDR3 is CASSVEGYGYTF. The DNA of the CDR3 is TGTGCCAGCAGCGTAGAGGGGTATGGCTACACCTTC. The V gene is TRBV9, the J gene TRBJ1-2; a possible D gene is TRBD1 (5 bases). V lost 0 bases and J 5 bases, leaving 5 bases between the germline ends. The CDR3 length is 12 residues. Germline-derived CDR1 and CDR2 are SGDLS and YYNGEE.

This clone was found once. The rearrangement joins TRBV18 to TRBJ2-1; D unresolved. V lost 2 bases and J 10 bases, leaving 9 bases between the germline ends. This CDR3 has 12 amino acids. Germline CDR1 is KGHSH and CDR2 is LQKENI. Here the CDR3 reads CASSPNRAEQFF. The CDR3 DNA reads TGTGCCAGCTCACCAAACCGGGCGGAGCAGTTCTTC.

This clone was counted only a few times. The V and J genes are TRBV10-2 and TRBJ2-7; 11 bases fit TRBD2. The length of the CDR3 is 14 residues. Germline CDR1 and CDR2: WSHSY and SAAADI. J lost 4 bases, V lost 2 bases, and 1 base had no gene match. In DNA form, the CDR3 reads TGCGCCAGCAGTGAGACTAGCGGGAGTTACGAGCAGTACTTC. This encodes CASSETSGSYEQYF.

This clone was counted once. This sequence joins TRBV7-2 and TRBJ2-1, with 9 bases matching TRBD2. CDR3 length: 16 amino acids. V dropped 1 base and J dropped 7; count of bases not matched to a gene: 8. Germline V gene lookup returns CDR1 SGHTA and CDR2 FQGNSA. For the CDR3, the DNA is TGTGCCAGCAGCTTAGAGACAGCGGGAGGTGAAAATGAGCAGTTCTTC. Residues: CASSLETAGGENEQFF.

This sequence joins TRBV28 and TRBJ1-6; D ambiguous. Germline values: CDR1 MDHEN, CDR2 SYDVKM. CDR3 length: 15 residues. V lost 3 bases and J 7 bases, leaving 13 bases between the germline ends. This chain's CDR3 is CASSFASPRNSPLHF. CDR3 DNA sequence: TGTGCCAGCAGTTTTGCCTCCCCCCGAAATTCACCCCTCCACTTT.

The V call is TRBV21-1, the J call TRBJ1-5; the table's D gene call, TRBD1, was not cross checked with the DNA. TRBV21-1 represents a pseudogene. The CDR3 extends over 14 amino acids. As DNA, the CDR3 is TGTGCCAGCAGCAGTGGACAGCACAATCAGCCCCAGCATTTT. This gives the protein CASSSGQHNQPQHF.

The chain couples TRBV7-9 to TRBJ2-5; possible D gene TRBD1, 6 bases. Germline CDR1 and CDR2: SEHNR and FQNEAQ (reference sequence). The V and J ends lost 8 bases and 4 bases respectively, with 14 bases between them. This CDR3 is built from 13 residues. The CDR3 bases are TGTGCCAGCGCTACAGGGCAGGGAGAGACCCAGTACTTC. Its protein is CASATGQGETQYF.

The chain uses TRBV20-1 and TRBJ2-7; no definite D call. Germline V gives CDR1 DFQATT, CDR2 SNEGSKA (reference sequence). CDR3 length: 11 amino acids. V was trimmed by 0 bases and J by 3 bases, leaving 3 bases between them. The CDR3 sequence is CSARENYEQYF. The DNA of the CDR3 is TGCAGTGCTAGAGAGAACTACGAGCAGTACTTC.